This T cell receptor (beta chain) was recovered during a study of T cells in Graves' hyperthyroidism and ophthalmopathy. There are many counts of this clonotype. Germline V lookup: CDR1 SGHTA, CDR2 FQGNSA. Between the trimmed V and J ends, which lost 4 bases and 7 bases, there was a span of 14 bases. CDR3 length equals 14 residues. Authors of the study amplified TCR beta CDR3 regions from RNA transcripts. HTBI primers drove first-round RT-PCR of the TCR CDR3. TCRdb independently ran MiXCR on the multiplex PCR reads; one entry per CDR3 protein. The sample yields more than 45,000 distinct CDR3 sequences, roughly 52% seen once.

The sample comprised blood. The chain links TRBV7-2 to TRBJ1-5; D uncertain. The clonotype comes from a woman under 40 with Graves' ophthalmopathy. DNA for the CDR3: TGTGCCAGCAGCTCCGATCTCTTGAGGCAGCCCCAGCATTTT. This encodes CASSSDLLRQPQHF.